Reported below is one TCR beta chain. These data come from a study of blood T cell repertoires in COVID-19. Background on the study: Researchers got acute and convalescent COVID-19 samples from the United States, Italy and Spain. From T cells, B-cell-depleted T cells, or PBMCs came the material, which was cDNA or gDNA.

Seattle enrolled patients during active infection and tracked them longitudinally. CDR1 MNHEY and CDR2 SVGAGI come from the germline V gene. V was cut by 2 bases and J by 1 base, with 8 bases left in between. This CDR3 is 15 amino acids long. Per the study methods: Amplifying reference gene primers gave estimates of nucleated cell counts. Measured with immunoSEQ multiplex PCR; TCRdb has only the in-frame clones, and not every one. That table is the source of V, J and clone size, and D and trimming were worked out from the DNA. This sample has approximately 330,000 clones, with roughly 87% found just once.

This receptor was taken from a man younger than 40 with COVID-19, enrolled during active disease. Sequencing used peripheral blood. The chain joins TRBV6-5 to TRBJ2-2; D not resolved. CDR3 region: CASSYRQVNTGELFF. CDR3 nucleotide sequence: TGTGCCAGCAGTTACCGGCAGGTGAACACCGGGGAGCTGTTTTTT.